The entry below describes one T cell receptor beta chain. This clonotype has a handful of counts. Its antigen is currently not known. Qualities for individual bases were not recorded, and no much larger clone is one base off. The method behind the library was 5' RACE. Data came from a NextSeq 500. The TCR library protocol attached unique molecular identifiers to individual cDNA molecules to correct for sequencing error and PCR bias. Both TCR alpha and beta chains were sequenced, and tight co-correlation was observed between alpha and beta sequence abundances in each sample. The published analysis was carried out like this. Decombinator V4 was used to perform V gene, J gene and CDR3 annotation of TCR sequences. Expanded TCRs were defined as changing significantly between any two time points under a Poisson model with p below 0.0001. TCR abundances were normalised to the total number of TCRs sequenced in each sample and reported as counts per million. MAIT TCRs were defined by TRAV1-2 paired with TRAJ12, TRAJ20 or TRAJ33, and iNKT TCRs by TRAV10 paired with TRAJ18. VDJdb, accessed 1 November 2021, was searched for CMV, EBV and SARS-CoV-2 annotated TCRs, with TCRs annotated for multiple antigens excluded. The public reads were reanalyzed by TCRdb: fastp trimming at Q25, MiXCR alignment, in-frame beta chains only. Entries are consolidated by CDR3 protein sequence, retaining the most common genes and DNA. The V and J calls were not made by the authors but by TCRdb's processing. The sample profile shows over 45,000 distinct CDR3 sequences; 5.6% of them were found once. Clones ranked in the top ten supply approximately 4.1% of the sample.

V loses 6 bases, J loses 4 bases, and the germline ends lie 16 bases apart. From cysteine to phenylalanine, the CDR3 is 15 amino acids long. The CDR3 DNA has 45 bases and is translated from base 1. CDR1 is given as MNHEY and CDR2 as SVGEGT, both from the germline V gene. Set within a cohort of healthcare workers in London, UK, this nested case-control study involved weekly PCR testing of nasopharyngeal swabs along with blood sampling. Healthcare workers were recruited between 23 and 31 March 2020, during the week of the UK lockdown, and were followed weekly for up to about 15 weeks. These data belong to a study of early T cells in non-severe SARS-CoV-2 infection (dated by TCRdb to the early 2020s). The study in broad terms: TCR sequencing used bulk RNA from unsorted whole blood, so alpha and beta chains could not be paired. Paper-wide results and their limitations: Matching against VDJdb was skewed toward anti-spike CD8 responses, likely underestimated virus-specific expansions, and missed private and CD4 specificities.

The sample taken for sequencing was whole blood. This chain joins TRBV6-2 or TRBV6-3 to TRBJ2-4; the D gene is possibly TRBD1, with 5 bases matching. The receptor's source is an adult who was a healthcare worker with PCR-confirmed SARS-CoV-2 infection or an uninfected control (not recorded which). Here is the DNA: TGTGCCAGCAGCCGCTGGGGCCCGGGTAAAAACATTCAGTACTTC. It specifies CASSRWGPGKNIQYF.